These 5 T cell receptor beta chains share one sample of origin, sequenced in a study of CD8+CD57+ T cells in acquired aplastic anemia. For CDR3 and TCR beta VDJ profiling, genomic DNA was the template used. Using its own MiXCR run on the reads, TCRdb lists one record per CDR3 protein. Here the sample spans 100,000 to 120,000 distinct CDR3 sequences, around half being singletons. The sequenced sample consisted of sorted CD4+, CD8+, or CD8+CD57+ T cells (not recorded which) from PBMCs. The receptor set was obtained from a human donor in good health, serving as a control.

This clonotype was seen at least ten times. CDR3 amino acids: CASSLTGGETPLHF. CDR3 DNA: TGTGCCAGCAGTTTGACAGGTGGCGAGACACCCCTCCACTTT. The V gene is TRBV5-4, the J gene TRBJ1-6; weak D call: TRBD1 (6 bases). Trimming pared 5 bases from V and 11 bases from J, leaving 17 bases between. The germline V gene has CDR1 SGHNT and CDR2 YYREEE (reference sequence). The CDR3 spans 14 residues.

This chain uses TRBV15 with TRBJ2-5, with a tentative D call TRBD1 (6 bases). CDR1 is LNHNV, CDR2 YYDKDF, per germline (reference sequence). V was cut by 4 bases and J by 3 bases, with 12 bases left in between. The length of the CDR3 is 14 residues. CDR3 residues: CATSKGQQKETQYF. The CDR3 coding sequence is TGTGCCACCAGCAAAGGACAGCAAAAAGAGACCCAGTACTTC.

This clonotype has ten or more counts. This chain connects TRBV7-3 to TRBJ1-2; D remains ambiguous. The CDR3 contains 19 residues. Trimming removed 0 bases from V and 2 bases from J, with 22 bases in between. Per the germline V gene, CDR1 is SGHTA and CDR2 is FQGTGA. CDR3 bases: TGTGCCAGCAGCTTAACGTTCGGCAGACCCTATTTCCTCAACTATGGCTACACCTTC. Translated, it gives CASSLTFGRPYFLNYGYTF.

The chain carries TRBV10-3 and TRBJ2-7, with a weak D call TRBD1 (6 bases). V lost 6 bases and J 7 bases, leaving 22 bases between the germline ends. The CDR3 spans 15 residues. Germline lookup yields CDR1 ENHRY and CDR2 SYGVKD. The CDR3 DNA follows: TGTGCCATCAGGGACCGACAGGAGGACTTTCGGGAGCAGTACTTC. Its translation is CAIRDRQEDFREQYF.

This clonotype was picked up a small number of times. The chain uses TRBV10-2 and TRBJ2-5; a weak D match, TRBD2 (6 bases). Germline-derived CDR1 and CDR2 are WSHSY and SAAADI. The CDR3 length is 15 residues. V was pared by 3 bases and J by 1 base, with 12 bases between. As DNA, the CDR3 is TGCGCCAGCAGTGACGACGGGGGACGCCAAGAGACCCAGTACTTC. This encodes CASSDDGGRQETQYF.